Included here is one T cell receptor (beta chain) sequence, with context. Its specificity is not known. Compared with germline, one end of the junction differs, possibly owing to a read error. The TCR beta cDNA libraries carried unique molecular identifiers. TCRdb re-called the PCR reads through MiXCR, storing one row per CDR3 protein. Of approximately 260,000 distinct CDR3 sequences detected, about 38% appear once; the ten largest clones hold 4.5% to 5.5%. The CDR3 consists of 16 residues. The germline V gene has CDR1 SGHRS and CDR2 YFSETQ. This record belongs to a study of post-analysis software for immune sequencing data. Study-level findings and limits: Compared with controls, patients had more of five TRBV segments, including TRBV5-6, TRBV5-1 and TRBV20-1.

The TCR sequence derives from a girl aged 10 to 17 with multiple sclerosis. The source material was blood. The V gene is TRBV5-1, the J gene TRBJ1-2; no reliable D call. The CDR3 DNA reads TGCGCCAGCGGCTTGACGGCGACGAGGGCGGGAGGGGGCTACACCTTC. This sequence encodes CASGLTATRAGGGYTF.